What follows describes a single TCR beta chain. What it binds is not known. The data belong to a study of shared clonotypes between healthy human individuals. Across the whole study: A couple of women and three men aged 18 to 49 served as donors. Plates per donor: three CD4 naive, three CD4 memory, two CD8 naive, one CD8 memory. Study-wide results and limits: Lower generation probabilities were found for non-shared clonotypes than for those shared by all four donors. When naive CD4 clonotypes were compared across a few donors, approximately 5% were shared.

Using immunoSEQ multiplex PCR, the repertoire was profiled, and TCRdb retains in-frame clones only, with some absent. The repertoire has 2 million to 3 million clones, about 92% of them found once; the top ten carry about 0.13%. Germline-derived CDR1 and CDR2 are MNHEY and SMNVEV (reference sequence). CDR3 length: 14 amino acids. Trimming removed 7 bases at V and 6 bases at J, with 13 bases between. This clonotype originated in a man aged 18 to 30 in good health. The chain is built from TRBV27 and TRBJ1-6, with a possible D match to TRBD1 (6 bases). The sample was naive CD4+ T cells sorted from blood. Described subset: CD45RA+ positively selected. The CDR3 nucleotides read TGTGCCAGCAACAGGGCCTCCGGTAATTCACCCCTCCACTTT. Translating gives CASNRASGNSPLHF.